This TCR beta chain was sequenced during a study of T cell therapy product for transplant patients (dated by TCRdb to the late 2010s). Study-level background: The wider healthy donor group was composed of some 19 individuals (roughly ten male and 9 female) aged roughly 24 to 81 years in Berlin, Germany. The expansion media contained either IL-7 and IL-15 at around 10 ng/ml or IL-2 at 50 U/ml. TCRbeta repertoires of rapamycin-treated and untreated CMV-specific T-cell products from the same donors were compared to assess clonal composition. A next-generation autologous adoptive antiviral T-cell product was developed for immunosuppressed solid organ transplant patients, with CMV used as the model virus. The TCRbeta repertoire analysis of rapamycin-treated and untreated products involved n = 3 healthy donors.

Of note for this clone: Its antigen is not yet known. Base quality data are lacking; no much larger clone is found one base away.

General conclusions and limits of the study: Many clones were shared between paired products from the same donor, whereas no overlap was observed between repertoires from different donors. Compared with untreated products, rapamycin-treated products had a TCRbeta repertoire that was more diverse and less clonal, and the rapamycin-treated products also contained more distinct clones. In untreated products the top 10 clones covered roughly 91% of the repertoire, compared with approximately 68% in rapamycin-treated products. The authors proposed that the higher clonal diversity in Rapa-TCPs may reflect the survival of low-frequency clones and the preferential expansion of central memory T cells.

Genomic DNA was extracted using an AllPrep DNA/RNA Kit, and TCRbeta CDR3 regions were amplified using the immunoSEQ hsTCRb Kit. In the source study's methods: Productive rearrangements, defined as in-frame CDR3 nucleotide sequences without stop codons, were analyzed in immunoSEQ Analyzer 3.0. Clonality was computed from productive entropy normalized to the number of productive rearrangements, and sample overlap was measured with the Morisita index. This immuneACCESS table, as held by TCRdb, lists in-frame sequences with V and J called but not all clones. Of the missing ones, under half trace to an unresolved V gene in checked studies; the others have no known cause. V and J calls and clone size come straight from that table; D and trimming were deduced from the DNA. The sample records about 440 clones, around three fifths of which are singletons. Jointly, the top ten make up roughly 89% of the sample.

The germline V gene (reference sequence) provides CDR1 LNHDA and CDR2 SQIVND. Trimming accounts for 8 bases at V and 0 bases at J, while the number of junction bases matched to no gene is 4. Taken from cysteine to phenylalanine, the CDR3 has 14 residues. The sequence is cut down to CDR3 DNA, 42 bases in frame from base 1. This specimen's label is to be understood as: around 22 nM rapamycin added during CMV-specific T-cell product expansion (Rapa-TCP). This specimen's label is to be understood as: CMVpp65/IE-1-reactive T cells enriched by IFNgamma capture and expanded in vitro. PBMCs were stimulated for around six hours with overlapping CMV pp65 and IE-1 peptide pools, with each pool at 0.45 to 0.55 ug/ml. IFNgamma-producing CMV-stimulated cells were positively selected with the IFNgamma Secretion Assay-Cell Enrichment and Detection Kit (Miltenyi Biotec). For roughly 21 days, enriched IFNgamma+ cells were cultured with irradiated autologous feeders along with either IL-7/IL-15 or IL-2. To provide enough cells for different cell sorting steps, buffy coats were used from about 15% of the 19 healthy donors. Biocoll density gradient centrifugation was the method used to isolate peripheral blood mononuclear cells. DRK supplied the buffy coats from healthy donors.

This receptor was obtained from an adult in good health. The chain is encoded by TRBV19 joined to TRBJ1-3; TRBD1 lines up with 7 middle nucleotides. The material sequenced was a sorted cell population cultured from PBMCs. This receptor carries the CDR3 CASRQGYSGNTIYF. Read as DNA, the sequence is TGTGCCAGTCGACAGGGCTACTCTGGAAACACCATATATTTT.